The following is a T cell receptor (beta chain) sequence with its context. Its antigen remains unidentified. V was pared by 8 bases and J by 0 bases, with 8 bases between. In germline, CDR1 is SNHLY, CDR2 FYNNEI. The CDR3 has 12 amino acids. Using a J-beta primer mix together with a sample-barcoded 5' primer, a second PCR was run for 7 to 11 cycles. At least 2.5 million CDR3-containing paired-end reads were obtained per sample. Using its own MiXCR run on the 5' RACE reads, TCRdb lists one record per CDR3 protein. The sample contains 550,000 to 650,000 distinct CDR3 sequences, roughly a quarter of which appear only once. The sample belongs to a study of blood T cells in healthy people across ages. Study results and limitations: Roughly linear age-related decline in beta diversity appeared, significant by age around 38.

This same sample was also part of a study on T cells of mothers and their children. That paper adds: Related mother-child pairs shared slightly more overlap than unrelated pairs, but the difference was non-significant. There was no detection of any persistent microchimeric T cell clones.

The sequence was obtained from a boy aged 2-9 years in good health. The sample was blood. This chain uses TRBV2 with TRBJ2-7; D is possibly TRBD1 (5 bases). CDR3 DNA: TGTGCCAGCCGACAGCCCTCCTACGAGCAGTACTTC. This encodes CASRQPSYEQYF.